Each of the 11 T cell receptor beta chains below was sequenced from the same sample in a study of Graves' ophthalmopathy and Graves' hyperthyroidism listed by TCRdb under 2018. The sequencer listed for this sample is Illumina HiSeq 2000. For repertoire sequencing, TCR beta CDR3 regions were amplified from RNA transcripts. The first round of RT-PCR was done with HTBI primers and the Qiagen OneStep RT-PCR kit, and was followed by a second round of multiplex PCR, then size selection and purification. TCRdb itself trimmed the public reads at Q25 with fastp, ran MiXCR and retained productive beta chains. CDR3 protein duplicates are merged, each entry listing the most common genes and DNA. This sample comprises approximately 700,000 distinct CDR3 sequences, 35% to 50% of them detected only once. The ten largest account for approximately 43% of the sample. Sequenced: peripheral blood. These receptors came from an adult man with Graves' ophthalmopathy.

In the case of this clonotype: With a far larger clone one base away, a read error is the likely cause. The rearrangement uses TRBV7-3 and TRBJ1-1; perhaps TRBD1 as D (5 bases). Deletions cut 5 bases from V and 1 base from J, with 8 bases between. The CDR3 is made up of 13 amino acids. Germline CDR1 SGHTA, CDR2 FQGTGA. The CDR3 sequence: CASSQQENTEAFF. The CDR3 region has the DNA TGTGCCAGCAGCCAACAGGAGAACACTGAAGCTTTCTTT.

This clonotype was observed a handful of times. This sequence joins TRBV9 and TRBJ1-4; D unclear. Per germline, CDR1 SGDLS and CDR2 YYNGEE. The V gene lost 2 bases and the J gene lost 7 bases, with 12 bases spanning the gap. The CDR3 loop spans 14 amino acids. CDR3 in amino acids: CASSVDSVSEKLFF. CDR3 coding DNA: TGTGCCAGCAGCGTTGACTCCGTCAGTGAAAAACTGTTTTTT.

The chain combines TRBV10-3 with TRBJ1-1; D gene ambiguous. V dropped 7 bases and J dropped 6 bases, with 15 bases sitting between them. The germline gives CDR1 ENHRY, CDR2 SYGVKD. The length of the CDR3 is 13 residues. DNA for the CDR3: TGTGCCATCACCAACAGTTTGGTCCCTGAAGCTTTCTTT. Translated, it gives CAITNSLVPEAFF.

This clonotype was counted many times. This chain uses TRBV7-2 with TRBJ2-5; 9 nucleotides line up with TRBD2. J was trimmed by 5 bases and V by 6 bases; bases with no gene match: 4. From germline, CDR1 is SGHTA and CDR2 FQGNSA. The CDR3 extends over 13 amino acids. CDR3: CASSGLARETQYF. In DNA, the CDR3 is TGTGCCAGCAGTGGACTAGCGCGGGAGACCCAGTACTTC.

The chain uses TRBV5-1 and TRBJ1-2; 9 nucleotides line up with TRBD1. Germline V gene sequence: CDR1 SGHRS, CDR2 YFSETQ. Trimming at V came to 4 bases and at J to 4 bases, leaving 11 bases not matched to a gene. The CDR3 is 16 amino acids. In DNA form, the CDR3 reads TGCGCCAGCAGCAGAACGGGACAGGGAGAGACCTATGGCTACACCTTC. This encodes CASSRTGQGETYGYTF.

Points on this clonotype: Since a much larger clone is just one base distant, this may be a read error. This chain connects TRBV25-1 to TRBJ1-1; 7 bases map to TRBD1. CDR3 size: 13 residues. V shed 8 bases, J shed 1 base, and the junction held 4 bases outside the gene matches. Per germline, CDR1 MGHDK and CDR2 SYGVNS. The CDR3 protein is CASGRQGNTEAFF. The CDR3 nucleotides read TGTGCCAGCGGGAGACAGGGGAACACTGAAGCTTTCTTT.

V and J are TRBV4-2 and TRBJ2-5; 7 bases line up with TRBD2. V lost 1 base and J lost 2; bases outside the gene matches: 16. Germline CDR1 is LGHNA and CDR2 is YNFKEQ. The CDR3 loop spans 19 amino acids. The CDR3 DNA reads TGTGCCAGCAGCCAAGTCCCACTAGCGCCTCACGTCTTACAAGAGACCCAGTACTTC. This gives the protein CASSQVPLAPHVLQETQYF.

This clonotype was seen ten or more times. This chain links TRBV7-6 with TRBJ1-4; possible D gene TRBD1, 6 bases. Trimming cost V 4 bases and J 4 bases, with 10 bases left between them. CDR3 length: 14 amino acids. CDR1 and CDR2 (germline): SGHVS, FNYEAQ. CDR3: CASSSDRSNEKLFF. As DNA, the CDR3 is TGTGCCAGCAGCTCAGACAGGAGTAATGAAAAACTGTTTTTT.

The CDR3: CATSDTVRGWNQPQHF. CDR3 DNA: TGTGCCACCAGTGATACGGTGAGGGGATGGAACCAGCCCCAGCATTTT. The chain links TRBV24-1 to TRBJ1-5; TRBD1 is a possible D gene (5 bases). This CDR3 has 16 amino acids. The germline V and J ends were trimmed by 3 bases and 7 bases, with 18 bases remaining between them. CDR1 KGHDR and CDR2 SFDVKD come from the germline V gene.

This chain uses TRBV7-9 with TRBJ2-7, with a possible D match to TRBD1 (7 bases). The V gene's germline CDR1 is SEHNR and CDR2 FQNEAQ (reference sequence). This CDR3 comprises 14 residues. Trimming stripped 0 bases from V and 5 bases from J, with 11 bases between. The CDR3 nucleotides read TGTGCCAGCAGCTTAGCCGGAGGGGGCCACGAGCAGTACTTC. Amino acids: CASSLAGGGHEQYF.

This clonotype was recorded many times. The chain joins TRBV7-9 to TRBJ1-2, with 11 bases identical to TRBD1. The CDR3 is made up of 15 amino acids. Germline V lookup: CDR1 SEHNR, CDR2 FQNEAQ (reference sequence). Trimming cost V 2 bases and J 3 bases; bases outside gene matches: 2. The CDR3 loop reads CASSLRTGGDYGYTF. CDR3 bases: TGTGCCAGCAGCTTAAGGACAGGGGGCGACTATGGCTACACCTTC.